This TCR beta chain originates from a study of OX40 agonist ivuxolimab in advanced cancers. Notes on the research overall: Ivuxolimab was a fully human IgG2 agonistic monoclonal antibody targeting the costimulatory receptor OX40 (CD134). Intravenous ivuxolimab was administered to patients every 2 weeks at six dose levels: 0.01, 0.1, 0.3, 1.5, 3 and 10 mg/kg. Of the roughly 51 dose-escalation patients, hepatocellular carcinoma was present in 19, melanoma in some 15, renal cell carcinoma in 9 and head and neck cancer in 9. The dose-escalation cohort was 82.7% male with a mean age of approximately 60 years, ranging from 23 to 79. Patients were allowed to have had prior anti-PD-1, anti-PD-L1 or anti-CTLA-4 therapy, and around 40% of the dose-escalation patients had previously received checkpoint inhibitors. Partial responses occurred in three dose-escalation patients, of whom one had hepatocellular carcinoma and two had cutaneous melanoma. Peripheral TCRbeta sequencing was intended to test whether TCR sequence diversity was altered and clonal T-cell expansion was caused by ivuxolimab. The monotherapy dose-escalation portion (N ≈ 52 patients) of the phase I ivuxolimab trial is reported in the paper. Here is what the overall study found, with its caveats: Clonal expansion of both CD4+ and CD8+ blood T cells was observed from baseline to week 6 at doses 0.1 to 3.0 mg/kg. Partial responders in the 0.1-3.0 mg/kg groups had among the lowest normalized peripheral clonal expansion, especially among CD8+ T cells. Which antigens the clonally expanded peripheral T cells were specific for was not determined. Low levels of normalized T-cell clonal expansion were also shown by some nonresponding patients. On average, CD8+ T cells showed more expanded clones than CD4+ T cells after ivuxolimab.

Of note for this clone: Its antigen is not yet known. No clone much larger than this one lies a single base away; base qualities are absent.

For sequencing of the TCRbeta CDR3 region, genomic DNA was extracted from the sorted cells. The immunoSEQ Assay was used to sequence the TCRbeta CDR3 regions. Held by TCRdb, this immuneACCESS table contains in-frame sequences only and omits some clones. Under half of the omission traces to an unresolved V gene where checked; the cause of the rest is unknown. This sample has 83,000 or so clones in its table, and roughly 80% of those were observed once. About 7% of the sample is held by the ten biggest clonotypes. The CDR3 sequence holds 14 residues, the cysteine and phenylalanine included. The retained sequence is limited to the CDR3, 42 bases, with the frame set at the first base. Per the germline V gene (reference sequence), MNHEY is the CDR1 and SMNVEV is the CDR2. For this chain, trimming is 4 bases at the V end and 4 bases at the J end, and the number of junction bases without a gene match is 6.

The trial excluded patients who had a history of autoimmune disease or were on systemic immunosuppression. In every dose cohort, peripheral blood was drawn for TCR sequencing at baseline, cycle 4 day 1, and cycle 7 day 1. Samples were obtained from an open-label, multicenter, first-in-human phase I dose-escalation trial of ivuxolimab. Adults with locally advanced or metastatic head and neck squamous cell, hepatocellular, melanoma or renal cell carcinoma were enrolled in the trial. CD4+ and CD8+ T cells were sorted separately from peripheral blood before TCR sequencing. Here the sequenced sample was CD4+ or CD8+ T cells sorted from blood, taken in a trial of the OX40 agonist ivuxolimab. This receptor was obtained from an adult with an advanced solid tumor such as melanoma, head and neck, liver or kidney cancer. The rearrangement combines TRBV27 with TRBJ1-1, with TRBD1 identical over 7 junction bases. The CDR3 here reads CASSSGGGFTEAFF. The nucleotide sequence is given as TGTGCCAGCAGTTCAGGGGGAGGGTTCACTGAAGCTTTCTTT.